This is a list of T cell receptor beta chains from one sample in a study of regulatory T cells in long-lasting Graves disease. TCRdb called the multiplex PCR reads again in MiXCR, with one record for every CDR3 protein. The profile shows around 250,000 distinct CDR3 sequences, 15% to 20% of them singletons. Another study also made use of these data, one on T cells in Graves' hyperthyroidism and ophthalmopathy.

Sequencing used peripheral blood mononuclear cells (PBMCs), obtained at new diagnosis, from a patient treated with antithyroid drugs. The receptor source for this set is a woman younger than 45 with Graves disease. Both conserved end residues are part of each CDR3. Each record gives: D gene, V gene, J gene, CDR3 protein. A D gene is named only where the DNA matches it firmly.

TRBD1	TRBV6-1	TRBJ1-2	CASREGTGGSGGYTF
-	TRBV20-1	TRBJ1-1	CSASKRPNTEAFF
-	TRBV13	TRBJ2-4	CASSLSGTENIQYF
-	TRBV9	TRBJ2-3	CASSVGTTSTDTQYF
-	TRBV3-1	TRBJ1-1	CASSQNRVFF
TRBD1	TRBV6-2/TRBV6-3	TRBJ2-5	CASSFPTGQGVGETQYF
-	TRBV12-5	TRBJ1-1	CASGSLYSPVPKRGTEAFF
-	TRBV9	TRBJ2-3	CASSVQGWGTDTQYF
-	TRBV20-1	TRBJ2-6	CSAIEDSGANVLTF
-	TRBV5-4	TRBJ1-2	CASSEQQGEYGYTF
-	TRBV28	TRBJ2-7	CASSLADARTTYEQYF
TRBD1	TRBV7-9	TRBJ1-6	CASSRDRGWSPLHF
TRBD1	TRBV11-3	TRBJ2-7	CASRGAGTGSYEQYF
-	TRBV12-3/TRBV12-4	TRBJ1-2	CASSLSRQADGYTF
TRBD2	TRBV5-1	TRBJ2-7	CASSASGGLIDEQYF
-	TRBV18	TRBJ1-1	CAGSPRVQITEAFF
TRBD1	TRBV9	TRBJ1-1	CASSFRGTENTEAFF
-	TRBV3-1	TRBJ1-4	CATSLFGSNEKLFF
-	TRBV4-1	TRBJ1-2	CASSEAGGRIYGYTF
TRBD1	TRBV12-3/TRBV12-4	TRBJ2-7	CASRPGQGLSHEQYF
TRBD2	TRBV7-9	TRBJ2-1	CASSLVRTSGYNEQFF
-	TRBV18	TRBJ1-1	CASTTDMNTEAFF
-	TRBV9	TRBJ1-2	CASSVDQDGYTF
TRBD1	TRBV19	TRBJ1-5	CASSTPGQGASQPQHF
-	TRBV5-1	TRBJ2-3	CASSPLGGTSTDTQYF
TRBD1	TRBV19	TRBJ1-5	CASKIQGAAEPQHF
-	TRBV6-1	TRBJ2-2	CASLGRGETTGELFF
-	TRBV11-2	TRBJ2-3	CASSLAVSETDTQYF
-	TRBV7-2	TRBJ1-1	CASSLAYATSKAFF
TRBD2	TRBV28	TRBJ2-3	CASSLRPSGSVGALDTQYF
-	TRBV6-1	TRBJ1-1	CASRDSGSVTEAFF
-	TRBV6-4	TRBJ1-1	CASSESSAGRAFF
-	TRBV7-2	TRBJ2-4	CASSPPRGGQNIQYF
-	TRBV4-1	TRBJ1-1	CASSQHPLLLNTEAFF
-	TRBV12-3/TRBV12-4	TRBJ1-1	CASSFVGGDTEAFF
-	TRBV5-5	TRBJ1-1	CASSLGILNTEAFF
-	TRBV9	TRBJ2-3	CASSPLATDTQYF
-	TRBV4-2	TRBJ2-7	CASSQETNEQYF
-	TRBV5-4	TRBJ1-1	CASSLARQGGEAFF
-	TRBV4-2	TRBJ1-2	CASSPGVNYGYTF
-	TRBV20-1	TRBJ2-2	CSAPGPVDTGELFF
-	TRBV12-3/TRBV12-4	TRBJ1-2	CASRRQQYGYTF
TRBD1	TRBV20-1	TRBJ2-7	CSARSGTGPREQYF
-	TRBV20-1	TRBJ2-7	CSASGGGDSGSYEQYF
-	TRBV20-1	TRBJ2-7	CSATPLDFTYEQYF
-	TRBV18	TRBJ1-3	CASSSGATGNTIYF